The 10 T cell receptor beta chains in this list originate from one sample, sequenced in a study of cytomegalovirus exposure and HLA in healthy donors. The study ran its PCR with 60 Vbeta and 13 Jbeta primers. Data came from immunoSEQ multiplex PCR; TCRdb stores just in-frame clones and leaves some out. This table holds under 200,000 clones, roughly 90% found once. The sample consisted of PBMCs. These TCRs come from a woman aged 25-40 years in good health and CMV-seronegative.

CDR3 in amino acids: CASSPRTGGVYEQYF. The CDR3 nucleotides read TGTGCCAGCAGCCCCAGGACAGGGGGCGTCTACGAGCAGTACTTC. This chain links TRBV5-5 with TRBJ2-7, with TRBD1 matching over 11 bases. The germline CDR1 and CDR2 sequences are SGHKS and YYEKEE (reference sequence). The V gene end was trimmed by 4 bases and the J gene end by 3 bases; junction bases not matched to a gene: 6. The CDR3 length is 15 residues.

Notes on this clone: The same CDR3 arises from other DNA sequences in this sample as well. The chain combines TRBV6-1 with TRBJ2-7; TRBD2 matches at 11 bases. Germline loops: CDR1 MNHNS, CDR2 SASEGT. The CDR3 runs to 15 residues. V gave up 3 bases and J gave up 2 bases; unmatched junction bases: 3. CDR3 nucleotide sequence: TGTGCCAGCAGTGAGGGGACTAGCGGACCCTACGAGCAGTACTTC. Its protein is CASSEGTSGPYEQYF.

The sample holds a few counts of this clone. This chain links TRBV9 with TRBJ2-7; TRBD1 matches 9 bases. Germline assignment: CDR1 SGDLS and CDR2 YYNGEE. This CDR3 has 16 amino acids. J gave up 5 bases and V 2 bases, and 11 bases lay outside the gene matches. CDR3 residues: CASSVSSGTGIHEQYF. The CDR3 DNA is TGTGCCAGCAGCGTCTCCAGTGGGACAGGGATTCACGAGCAGTACTTC.

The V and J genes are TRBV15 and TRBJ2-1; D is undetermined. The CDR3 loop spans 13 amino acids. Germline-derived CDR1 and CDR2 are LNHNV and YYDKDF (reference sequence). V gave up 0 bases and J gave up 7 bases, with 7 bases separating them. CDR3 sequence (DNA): TGTGCCACCAGCAGAGATCTTCCGAATGAGCAGTTCTTC. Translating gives CATSRDLPNEQFF.

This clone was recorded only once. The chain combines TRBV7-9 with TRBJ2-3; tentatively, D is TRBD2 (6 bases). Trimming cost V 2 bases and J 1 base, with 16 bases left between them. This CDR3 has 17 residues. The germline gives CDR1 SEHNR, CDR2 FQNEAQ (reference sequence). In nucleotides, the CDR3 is TGTGCCAGCAGCTTACGGGACTCCCAAGATGGCACAGATACGCAGTATTTT. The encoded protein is CASSLRDSQDGTDTQYF.

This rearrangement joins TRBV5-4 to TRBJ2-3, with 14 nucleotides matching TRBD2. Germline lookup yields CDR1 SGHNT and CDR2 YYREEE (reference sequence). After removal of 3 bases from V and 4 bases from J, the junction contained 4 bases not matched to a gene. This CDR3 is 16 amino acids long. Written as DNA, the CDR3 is TGTGCCAGCAGCTCGAGACTAGCGGGAGGGCCAGATACGCAGTATTTT. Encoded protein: CASSSRLAGGPDTQYF.

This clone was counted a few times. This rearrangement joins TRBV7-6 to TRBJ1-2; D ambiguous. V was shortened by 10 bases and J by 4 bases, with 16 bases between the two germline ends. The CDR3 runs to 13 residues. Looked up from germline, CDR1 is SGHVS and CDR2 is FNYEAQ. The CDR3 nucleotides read TGTGCCACCACCCGGTTGGCAGGCTATGGCTACACCTTC. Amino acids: CATTRLAGYGYTF. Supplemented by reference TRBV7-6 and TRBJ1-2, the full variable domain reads GAGVSQSPRYKVTKRGQDVALRCDPISGHVSLYWYRQALGQGPEFLTYFNYEAQQDKSGLPNDRFSAERPEGSISTLTIQRTEQRDSAMYRCATTRLAGYGYTFGSGTRLTVV.

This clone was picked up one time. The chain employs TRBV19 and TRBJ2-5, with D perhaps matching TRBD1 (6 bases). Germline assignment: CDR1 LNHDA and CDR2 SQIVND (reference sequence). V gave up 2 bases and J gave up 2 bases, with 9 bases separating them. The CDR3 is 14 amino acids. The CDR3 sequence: CASSISRGQETQYF. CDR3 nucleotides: TGTGCCAGTAGTATATCGAGGGGGCAAGAGACCCAGTACTTC.

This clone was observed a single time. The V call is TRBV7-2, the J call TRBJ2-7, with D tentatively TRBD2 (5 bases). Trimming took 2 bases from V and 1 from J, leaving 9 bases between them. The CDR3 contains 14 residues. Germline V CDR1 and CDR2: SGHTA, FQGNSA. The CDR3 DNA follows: TGTGCCAGCAGCTTACCCGGGATTTCCTACGAGCAGTACTTC. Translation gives CASSLPGISYEQYF.

The CDR3 loop is CASSLRTGIETQYF. As DNA, the CDR3 is TGTGCCAGCAGCCTGAGGACGGGGATCGAGACCCAGTACTTC. V and J are TRBV5-4 and TRBJ2-5; D is perhaps TRBD2 (5 bases). Germline CDR1 and CDR2: SGHNT and YYREEE (reference sequence). This CDR3 has 14 amino acids. Trimming removed 4 bases from V and 5 bases from J, with 15 bases in between.